The 31 T cell receptor beta chains below all came from one sample that was sequenced in a study of cytomegalovirus exposure and HLA in healthy donors. It was with 60 Vbeta and 13 Jbeta primers that the PCR ran. TCRdb's copy holds only in-frame clones and misses some; the assay was immunoSEQ multiplex PCR. Its listing shows about 130,000 clones. Material for sequencing was PBMCs. The receptors derive from a young man in good health and CMV-seronegative.

This chain joins TRBV30 and TRBJ2-7, with TRBD1 identical over 10 bases. V was clipped by 5 bases and J by 2 bases; unmatched bases: 9. CDR1 and CDR2 (germline): GTSNPN, SVGIG (reference sequence). This CDR3 is 15 amino acids long. DNA of the CDR3: TGTGCCTGGGGTCCTTGGACAGGGGGTACCTACGAGCAGTACTTC. This codes for CAWGPWTGGTYEQYF. Full variable domain (rest looked up from reference TRBV30 and TRBJ2-7): SQTIHQWPATLVQPVGSPLSLECTVEGTSNPNLYWYRQAAGRGLQLLFYSVGIGQISSEVPQNLSASRPQDRQFILSSKKLLLSDSGFYLCAWGPWTGGTYEQYFGPGTRLTVT.

This sequence joins TRBV4-1 and TRBJ2-5; 10 nucleotides match TRBD2. The junction had 8 bases not matched to a gene; V was cut back by 3 bases and J by 7 bases. The CDR3 is 15 residues long. The V gene's germline CDR1 is MGHRA and CDR2 YSYEKL. The CDR3 spells CASSHGAGGPLTQYF. As DNA, the CDR3 is TGCGCCAGCAGCCATGGAGCGGGAGGGCCGCTGACCCAGTACTTC.

This chain uses TRBV11-2 with TRBJ2-3; 10 bases align to TRBD2. Losses at the gene ends were 5 bases for V and 3 bases for J; bases not matched to a gene: 8. The CDR3 contains 16 residues. Looked up from germline, CDR1 is SGHAT and CDR2 is FQNNGV. The CDR3 region has the DNA TGTGCCAGCAGCCCTACAGGAGCGGGAGGGACAGATACGCAGTATTTT. This translates into CASSPTGAGGTDTQYF.

The J gene is TRBJ2-7, the V gene TRBV5-1; 9 bases are a match to TRBD1. The CDR3 covers 15 residues. In germline, CDR1 is SGHRS, CDR2 YFSETQ. Losses at the gene ends were 0 bases for V and 6 bases for J; bases not matched to a gene: 7. Here the CDR3 DNA reads TGCGCCAGCAGCTTGGCGACAGGGGGTATCGTCGAGCAGTACTTC. This translates into CASSLATGGIVEQYF.

V gene TRBV5-1 combines with J gene TRBJ1-2; maybe TRBD1 (5 bases). V was shortened by 0 bases and J by 0 bases, with 9 bases between the two germline ends. CDR1 is SGHRS, CDR2 YFSETQ, per germline. The CDR3 loop spans 15 amino acids. CDR3 in amino acids: CASSLEGAANYGYTF. Here the CDR3 DNA reads TGCGCCAGCAGCTTGGAAGGGGCGGCTAACTATGGCTACACCTTC. Together with reference TRBV5-1 and TRBJ1-2, the CDR3 gives the full variable domain: KAGVTQTPRYLIKTRGQQVTLSCSPISGHRSVSWYQQTPGQGLQFLFEYFSETQRNKGNFPGRFSGRQFSNSRSEMNVSTLELGDSALYLCASSLEGAANYGYTFGSGTRLTVV.

CDR3 nucleotide sequence: TGCGCCAGCAGCCAGGGACTAGCGGGAATCTCCTACGAGCAGTACTTC. This gives the protein CASSQGLAGISYEQYF. This chain joins TRBV5-1 and TRBJ2-7; TRBD2 aligns across 13 bases. CDR1 is SGHRS and CDR2 is YFSETQ in the germline V gene. V gave up 4 bases and J gave up 0 bases; unmatched junction bases: 4. CDR3 size: 16 residues.

The rearrangement uses TRBV10-2 and TRBJ2-1, with D maybe TRBD2 (12 bases). V lost 6 bases to trimming and J lost 6 bases, with 30 bases between them. The CDR3 sequence is 19 residues long. Germline CDR1 WSHSY, CDR2 SAAADI. CDR3 in amino acids: CASRNRDRGTSGLRNEQFF. The DNA for the CDR3 is TGCGCCAGCAGGAACCGGGACAGGGGGACTAGCGGGCTTCGCAATGAGCAGTTCTTC.

This sequence joins TRBV7-2 and TRBJ1-1; TRBD1 aligns across 7 bases. V lost 2 bases to trimming and J lost 4 bases; unmatched junction nucleotides: 7. Germline-derived CDR1 and CDR2 are SGHTA and FQGNSA. CDR3 length: 15 residues. The CDR3 spells CASSLNRGPFTEAFF. The CDR3 nucleotides are TGTGCCAGCAGCTTAAACAGGGGTCCTTTCACTGAAGCTTTCTTT.

The V gene is TRBV7-3, the J gene TRBJ2-7, with D possibly TRBD1 on 5 matching bases. Germline V gene sequence: CDR1 SGHTA, CDR2 FQGTGA. This CDR3 is 13 amino acids long. With 5 bases removed from V and 6 bases from J, the gap between germline ends came to 14 bases. CDR3 nucleotide sequence: TGTGCCAGCAGCGGTCAGGGTCGGGCCGAGCAGTACTTC. It yields the protein CASSGQGRAEQYF.

The genes are TRBV4-2 and TRBJ1-3, with 7 bases aligning to TRBD1. With 3 bases clipped from V and 0 bases from J, the junction kept 5 bases outside the gene matches. In germline, CDR1 is LGHNA, CDR2 YNFKEQ. CDR3 length equals 16 residues. The CDR3 region has the DNA TGTGCCAGCAGCCAGGACGGGACAGCCTCTGGAAACACCATATATTTT. As protein: CASSQDGTASGNTIYF.

The rearrangement links TRBV4-1 to TRBJ2-7; D may be TRBD2 (6 bases). V was pared by 5 bases and J by 9 bases, with 14 bases between. CDR1 and CDR2 (germline): MGHRA, YSYEKL. The CDR3 loop spans 12 amino acids. The CDR3 protein is CASSSAPGVQYF. In nucleotides, the CDR3 is TGCGCCAGCAGCTCCGCCCCGGGGGTGCAGTACTTC.

V is TRBV30 and J is TRBJ2-7, with TRBD1 identical over 10 bases. There are 14 residues in the CDR3. V dropped 1 base and J dropped 2; count of bases not matched to a gene: 2. Germline V CDR1 and CDR2: GTSNPN, SVGIG (reference sequence). The CDR3: CAWSAGQGPYEQYF. In DNA form, the CDR3 reads TGTGCCTGGAGTGCGGGACAGGGGCCCTACGAGCAGTACTTC. Full variable domain (remainder filled in from reference TRBV30 and TRBJ2-7): SQTIHQWPATLVQPVGSPLSLECTVEGTSNPNLYWYRQAAGRGLQLLFYSVGIGQISSEVPQNLSASRPQDRQFILSSKKLLLSDSGFYLCAWSAGQGPYEQYFGPGTRLTVT.

The chain employs TRBV6-6 and TRBJ2-2; no clear D gene. The CDR3 spans 14 residues. Germline V gene sequence: CDR1 MNHNY, CDR2 SVGAGI (reference sequence). Deletions cut 6 bases from V and 4 bases from J, with 12 bases between. CDR3 sequence (DNA): TGTGCCAGCAGCCCGTCTTATTTCACCGGGGAGCTGTTTTTT. Translated, it gives CASSPSYFTGELFF.

The chain uses TRBV5-8 and TRBJ1-1; 9 positions agree with TRBD1. This CDR3 is 16 amino acids long. The V gene's germline CDR1 is SGHTS and CDR2 YDEGEE. The junction had 14 bases not matched to a gene; V was cut back by 5 bases and J by 6 bases. The CDR3 bases are TGTGCCAGCAGGACCGGGACAGGGACGTCCGTGGCTGAAGCTTTCTTT. As protein: CASRTGTGTSVAEAFF.

V is TRBV30 and J is TRBJ2-7; 7 nucleotides align to TRBD1. Germline CDR1 and CDR2: GTSNPN and SVGIG (reference sequence). The CDR3 runs to 12 residues. The junction had 3 bases not matched to a gene; V was cut back by 4 bases and J by 3 bases. The CDR3 protein is CAWTGGSYEQYF. The CDR3 DNA follows: TGTGCCTGGACAGGGGGTAGCTACGAGCAGTACTTC.

CDR3 amino acids: CAWSVQGNTEAFF. The CDR3 DNA is TGTGCCTGGAGTGTTCAGGGGAACACTGAAGCTTTCTTT. V gene TRBV30 combines with J gene TRBJ1-1; D perhaps matches TRBD1 (5 bases). V lost 0 bases and J lost 1, with 6 bases in between. The germline CDR1 and CDR2 sequences are GTSNPN and SVGIG (reference sequence). CDR3 length equals 13 residues. Full variable domain (missing parts from reference TRBV30 and TRBJ1-1): SQTIHQWPATLVQPVGSPLSLECTVEGTSNPNLYWYRQAAGRGLQLLFYSVGIGQISSEVPQNLSASRPQDRQFILSSKKLLLSDSGFYLCAWSVQGNTEAFFGQGTRLTVV.

The chain combines TRBV27 with TRBJ1-2; D is unresolved. V lost 1 base and J 5 bases, leaving 8 bases between the germline ends. Germline assignment: CDR1 MNHEY and CDR2 SMNVEV (reference sequence). The CDR3 totals 13 residues. CDR3 sequence: CASSLLGGYGYTF. CDR3 sequence (DNA): TGTGCCAGCAGTTTATTGGGCGGGTATGGCTACACCTTC.

V and J are TRBV4-3 and TRBJ2-7; 11 bases fit TRBD2. Germline V CDR1 and CDR2: LGHNA, YSLEER. The trim removed 5 bases at V and 5 bases at J, leaving 11 bases unmatched. The CDR3 totals 16 residues. CDR3 protein: CASSARLAGSLHEQYF. The CDR3 nucleotides are TGCGCCAGCAGCGCCCGACTAGCGGGAAGCCTCCACGAGCAGTACTTC.

The rearrangement links TRBV19 to TRBJ1-1; D perhaps matches TRBD1 (5 bases). Germline V gene data show CDR1 as LNHDA and CDR2 as SQIVND (reference sequence). The CDR3 runs to 13 residues. The V end lost 5 bases, the J end lost 7 bases, and 14 bases lay between the germline ends. CDR3 sequence (DNA): TGTGCCAGTAGTCCTAGGGGCTGGGGTGAAGCTTTCTTT. Protein product: CASSPRGWGEAFF.

The chain links TRBV7-9 to TRBJ1-2; D is uncertain. This CDR3 has 13 amino acids. CDR1 and CDR2 (germline): SEHNR, FQNEAQ (reference sequence). The V end lost 8 bases, the J end lost 2 bases, and 12 bases lay between the germline ends. CDR3 region: CASEDVRNYGYTF. The CDR3 region has the DNA TGTGCCAGCGAGGATGTCCGGAACTATGGCTACACCTTC.

The rearrangement joins TRBV7-2 to TRBJ2-7; 8 bases are shared with TRBD1. The trim removed 4 bases at V and 12 bases at J, leaving 11 bases unmatched. Germline V gives CDR1 SGHTA, CDR2 FQGNSA. This CDR3 has 13 residues. CDR3 nucleotides: TGTGCCAGCAGCTCGGCAAACAGGGGGGACGCGTACTTC. This codes for CASSSANRGDAYF.

This chain uses TRBV7-9 with TRBJ1-2, with D unresolved. The V gene lost 3 bases and the J gene lost 2 bases, with 7 bases spanning the gap. The CDR3 sequence is 13 residues long. Per germline, CDR1 SEHNR and CDR2 FQNEAQ (reference sequence). CDR3 sequence: CASSLVENYGYTF. In nucleotides, the CDR3 is TGTGCCAGCAGCTTGGTTGAGAACTATGGCTACACCTTC.

This rearrangement joins TRBV2 to TRBJ1-5, with a weak D call TRBD1 (5 bases). Trimming took 3 bases from V and 6 from J, leaving 18 bases between them. The V gene's germline CDR1 is SNHLY and CDR2 FYNNEI. This CDR3 has 16 residues. CDR3 nucleotide sequence: TGTGCCAGCAGTGAGAAGGGGCAGGGAAGGAGTCAGCCCCAGCATTTT. Translating it yields CASSEKGQGRSQPQHF.

The chain employs TRBV7-3 and TRBJ2-3; TRBD2 agrees at 7 bases. The CDR3 runs 13 residues. V was clipped by 5 bases and J by 5 bases; unmatched bases: 4. The germline CDR1 and CDR2 sequences are SGHTA and FQGTGA. CDR3 bases: TGTGCCAGCAGCGTGGGGAGGGAAGATACGCAGTATTTT. Its translation: CASSVGREDTQYF. The entire variable domain, with the rest obtained from reference TRBV7-3 and TRBJ2-3, is as follows: GAGVSQTPSNKVTEKGKYVELRCDPISGHTALYWYRQSLGQGPEFLIYFQGTGAADDSGLPNDRFFAVRPEGSVSTLKIQRTERGDSAVYLCASSVGREDTQYFGPGTRLTVL.

This chain uses TRBV4-1 with TRBJ2-3; 8 positions match TRBD2. This CDR3 spans 17 amino acids. V dropped 1 base and J dropped 2; count of bases not matched to a gene: 8. Germline lookup yields CDR1 MGHRA and CDR2 YSYEKL. The CDR3 reads CASSQGASGGLTDTQYF. CDR3 bases: TGCGCCAGCAGCCAAGGAGCGAGCGGGGGCCTCACAGATACGCAGTATTTT.

The chain carries TRBV4-1 and TRBJ2-7, with a tentative D call TRBD2 (5 bases). CDR3 length: 15 residues. With 4 bases removed from V and 0 bases from J, the gap between germline ends came to 13 bases. Germline CDR1 and CDR2: MGHRA and YSYEKL. The CDR3 region has the DNA TGCGCCAGCAGCCCGACTACGCCGAGCTCCTACGAGCAGTACTTC. Its translation is CASSPTTPSSYEQYF.

The chain has TRBV28 and TRBJ2-7, with 9 bases matching TRBD1. After removal of 2 bases from V and 4 bases from J, the junction contained 3 bases not matched to a gene. This CDR3 spans 14 amino acids. The germline CDR1 and CDR2 sequences are MDHEN and SYDVKM. The CDR3 reads CASSLTGTGYEQYF. CDR3 bases: TGTGCCAGCAGTTTAACTGGGACAGGGTACGAGCAGTACTTC.

The rearrangement uses TRBV6-5 and TRBJ2-1, with TRBD2 identical over 14 bases. CDR3 size: 16 residues. Germline V gene lookup returns CDR1 MNHEY and CDR2 SVGAGI. The V gene end was trimmed by 4 bases and the J gene end by 7 bases; junction bases not matched to a gene: 6. The chain's CDR3 is CASSSIRLAGGNEQFF. CDR3 in DNA: TGTGCCAGCAGTTCGATTCGACTAGCGGGAGGGAATGAGCAGTTCTTC.

The chain links TRBV4-1 to TRBJ1-1, with D possibly being TRBD1 (6 bases). The CDR3 consists of 15 residues. CDR1 is MGHRA, CDR2 YSYEKL, per germline. Trimming removed 4 bases at V and 5 bases at J, with 17 bases between. The CDR3 spells CASSLRQELGTEAFF. CDR3 sequence (DNA): TGCGCCAGCAGCCTCCGACAGGAGTTAGGAACTGAAGCTTTCTTT.

The rearrangement links TRBV7-2 to TRBJ2-7, with unresolved D. V lost 0 bases and J 2 bases, leaving 5 bases between the germline ends. CDR3 length equals 13 residues. Germline V gives CDR1 SGHTA, CDR2 FQGNSA. The DNA for the CDR3 is TGTGCCAGCAGCTTAGCCCCTCCCTACGAGCAGTACTTC. Protein: CASSLAPPYEQYF.

The gene calls are TRBV7-9 and TRBJ2-1; 7 bases match TRBD1. This CDR3 contains 14 residues. Germline CDR1 and CDR2: SEHNR and FQNEAQ (reference sequence). Trimming at V came to 1 base and at J to 5 bases, leaving 2 bases not matched to a gene. The CDR3 sequence: CASSLGDRHNEQFF. The CDR3 bases are TGTGCCAGCAGCTTAGGGGACAGACACAATGAGCAGTTCTTC.